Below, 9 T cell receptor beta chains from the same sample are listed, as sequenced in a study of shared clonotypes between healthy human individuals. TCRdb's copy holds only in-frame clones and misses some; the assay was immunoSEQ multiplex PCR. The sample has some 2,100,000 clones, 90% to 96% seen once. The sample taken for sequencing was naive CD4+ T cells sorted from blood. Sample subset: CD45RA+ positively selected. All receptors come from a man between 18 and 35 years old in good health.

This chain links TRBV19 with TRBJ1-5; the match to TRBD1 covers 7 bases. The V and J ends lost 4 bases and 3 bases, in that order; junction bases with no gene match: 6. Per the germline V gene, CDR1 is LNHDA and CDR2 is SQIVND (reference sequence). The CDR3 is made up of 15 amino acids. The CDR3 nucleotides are TGTGCCAGTAGTAAACAGGGGCTACCCAATCAGCCCCAGCATTTT. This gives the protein CASSKQGLPNQPQHF.

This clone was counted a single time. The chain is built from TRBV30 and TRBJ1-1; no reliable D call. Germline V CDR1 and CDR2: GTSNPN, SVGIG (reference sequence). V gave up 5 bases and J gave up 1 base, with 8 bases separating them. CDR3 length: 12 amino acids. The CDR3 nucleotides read TGTGCCTGGGGCCCCGAGAACACTGAAGCTTTCTTT. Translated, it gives CAWGPENTEAFF.

The CDR3 is CASSRGYEGTEAFF. In nucleotides, the CDR3 is TGCGCCAGCAGTCGAGGGTATGAGGGCACTGAAGCTTTCTTT. The chain links TRBV5-1 to TRBJ1-1; no definite D call. V was pared by 5 bases and J by 4 bases, with 15 bases between. CDR1 is SGHRS, CDR2 YFSETQ, per germline. This CDR3 is 14 amino acids long.

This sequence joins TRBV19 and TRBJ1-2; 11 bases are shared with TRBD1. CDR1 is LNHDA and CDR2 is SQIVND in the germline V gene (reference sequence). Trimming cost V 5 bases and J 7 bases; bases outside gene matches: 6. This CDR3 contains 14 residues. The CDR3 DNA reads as TGTGCCAGTAGTTCCGGGACAGGGGGGTTTGGCTACACCTTC. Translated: CASSSGTGGFGYTF.

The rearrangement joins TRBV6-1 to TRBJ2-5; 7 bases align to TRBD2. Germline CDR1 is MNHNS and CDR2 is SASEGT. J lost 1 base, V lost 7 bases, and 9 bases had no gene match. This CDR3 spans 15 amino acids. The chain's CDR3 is CASIPAGVGQETQYF. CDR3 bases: TGTGCCAGCATTCCCGCGGGGGTCGGCCAAGAGACCCAGTACTTC.

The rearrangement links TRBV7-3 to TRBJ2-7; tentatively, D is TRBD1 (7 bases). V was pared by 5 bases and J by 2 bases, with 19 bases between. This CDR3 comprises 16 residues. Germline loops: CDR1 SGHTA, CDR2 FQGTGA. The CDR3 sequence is CASSPHRQGGAYEQYF. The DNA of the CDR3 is TGTGCCAGCAGCCCGCACCGACAGGGAGGTGCCTACGAGCAGTACTTC.

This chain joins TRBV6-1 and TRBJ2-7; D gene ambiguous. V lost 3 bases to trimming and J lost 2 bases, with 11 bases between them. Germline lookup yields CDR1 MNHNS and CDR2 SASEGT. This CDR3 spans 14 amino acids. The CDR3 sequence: CASSEPTGPYEQYF. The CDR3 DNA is TGTGCCAGCAGTGAGCCCACGGGCCCCTACGAGCAGTACTTC.

As DNA, the CDR3 is TGTGCCAGCAGTGGAGACAGGGTGGAAGCCGGGGAGCTGTTTTTT. It yields the protein CASSGDRVEAGELFF. The genes are TRBV2 and TRBJ2-2, with 7 bases aligning to TRBD1. Germline V gives CDR1 SNHLY, CDR2 FYNNEI. The CDR3 is 15 amino acids. The trim removed 4 bases at V and 6 bases at J, leaving 8 bases unmatched.

CDR3 sequence (DNA): TGTGCCAGCGGGCAGGGGGGTGAAAAACTGTTTTTT. Translated, it gives CASGQGGEKLFF. The chain is built from TRBV7-2 and TRBJ1-4; 7 bases line up with TRBD1. The ends lost 8 bases at V and 7 bases at J; junction bases unmatched: 4. In germline, CDR1 is SGHTA, CDR2 FQGNSA. CDR3 length: 12 amino acids.